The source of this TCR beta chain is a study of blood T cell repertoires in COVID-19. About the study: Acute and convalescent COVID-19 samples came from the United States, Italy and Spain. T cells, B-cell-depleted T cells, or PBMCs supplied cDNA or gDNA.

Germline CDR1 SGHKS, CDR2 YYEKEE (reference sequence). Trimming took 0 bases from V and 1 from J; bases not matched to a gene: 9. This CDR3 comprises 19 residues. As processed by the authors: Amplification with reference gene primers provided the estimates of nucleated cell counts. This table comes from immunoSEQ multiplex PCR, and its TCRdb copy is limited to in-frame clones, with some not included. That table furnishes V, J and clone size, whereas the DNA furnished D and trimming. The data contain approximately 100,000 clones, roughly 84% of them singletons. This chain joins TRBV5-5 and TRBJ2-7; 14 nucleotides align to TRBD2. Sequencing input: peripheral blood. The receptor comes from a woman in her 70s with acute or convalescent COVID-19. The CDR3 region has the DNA TGTGCCAGCAGCTTGGTGTTTGGGGGACTAGCGGGAGCATCCTACGAGCAGTACGTC. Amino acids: CASSLVFGGLAGASYEQYV.